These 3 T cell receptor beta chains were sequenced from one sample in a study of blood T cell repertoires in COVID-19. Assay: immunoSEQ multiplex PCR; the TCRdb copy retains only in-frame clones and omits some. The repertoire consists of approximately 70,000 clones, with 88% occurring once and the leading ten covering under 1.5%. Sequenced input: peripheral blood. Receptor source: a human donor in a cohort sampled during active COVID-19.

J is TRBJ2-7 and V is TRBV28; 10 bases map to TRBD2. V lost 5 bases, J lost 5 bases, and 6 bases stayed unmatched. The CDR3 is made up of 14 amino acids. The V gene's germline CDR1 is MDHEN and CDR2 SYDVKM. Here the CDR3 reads CASSPPLAGNEQYF. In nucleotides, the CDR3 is TGTGCCAGCAGTCCCCCACTAGCGGGAAACGAGCAGTACTTC.

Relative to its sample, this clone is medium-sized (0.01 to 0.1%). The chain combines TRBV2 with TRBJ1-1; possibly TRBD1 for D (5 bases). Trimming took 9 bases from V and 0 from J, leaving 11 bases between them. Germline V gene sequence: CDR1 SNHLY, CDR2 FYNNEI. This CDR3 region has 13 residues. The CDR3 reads CARMTDMNTEAFF. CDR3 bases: TGTGCCAGGATGACAGATATGAACACTGAAGCTTTCTTT.

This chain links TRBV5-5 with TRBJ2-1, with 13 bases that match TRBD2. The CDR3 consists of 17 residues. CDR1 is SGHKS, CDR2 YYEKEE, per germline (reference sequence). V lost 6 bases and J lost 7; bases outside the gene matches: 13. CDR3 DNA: TGTGCCAGCACCCTGGGGTCGACTAGCGGGAGGTATAATGAGCAGTTCTTC. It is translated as CASTLGSTSGRYNEQFF.